Below, 3 T cell receptor beta chains from the same sample are listed, as sequenced in a study of blood T cell repertoires in COVID-19. Repertoires were generated with immunoSEQ multiplex PCR, while TCRdb's copy carries only in-frame clones and drops some. This table has about 120,000 clones, 82% appearing once. Sequencing was done on a sample of peripheral blood. The receptors shown here come from a man between 65 and 85 years old with active or convalescent COVID-19.

This clone was found a few times. The V and J genes are TRBV6-5 and TRBJ2-1; D is perhaps TRBD1 (6 bases). There are 12 residues in the CDR3. Germline CDR1 MNHEY, CDR2 SVGAGI. V was shortened by 11 bases and J by 8 bases, with 16 bases between the two germline ends. CDR3: CAARGIQDEQFF. The CDR3 coding sequence is TGTGCCGCGAGGGGGATCCAGGATGAGCAGTTCTTC.

CDR3 protein: CASSKGDRYEQYF. The CDR3 DNA sequence: TGTGCCAGCAGCAAAGGGGACAGATACGAGCAGTACTTC. The V and J genes are TRBV7-3 and TRBJ2-7; 7 positions match TRBD1. Germline V gene sequence: CDR1 SGHTA, CDR2 FQGTGA. With V trimmed by 5 bases and J by 4 bases, 5 bases remained unmatched. The CDR3 spans 13 residues.

The V and J genes are TRBV18 and TRBJ1-5; no reliable D call. This CDR3 spans 13 amino acids. The V end was cut by 5 bases, the J end by 7 bases, with 12 bases between. Germline V gene lookup returns CDR1 KGHSH and CDR2 LQKENI. The CDR3 spells CASSVALTQPQHF. In DNA form, the CDR3 reads TGTGCCAGCTCAGTGGCGTTGACACAGCCCCAGCATTTT.